Shown below are 14 T cell receptor beta chains from a single sample sequenced in a study of T cell responses to AZD1222 COVID-19 vaccine. Libraries were prepared by immunoSEQ multiplex PCR; TCRdb keeps only in-frame clonotypes and omits some of them. This sample has roughly 180,000 clones, with approximately 89% found just once. The sequencing used peripheral blood, collected 28 days after the second AZD1222 dose. The source of these receptors is an adult who received the AZD1222 COVID-19 vaccine.

This chain connects TRBV27 to TRBJ2-7; D tentatively reads TRBD1 or TRBD2 (6 bases each). The CDR3 totals 15 residues. Germline-derived CDR1 and CDR2 are MNHEY and SMNVEV (reference sequence). Trimming removed 6 bases at V and 0 bases at J, with 15 bases between. This CDR3 reads CASRGGHRNSYEQYF. As DNA, the CDR3 is TGTGCCAGCAGGGGGGGACACCGGAACTCCTACGAGCAGTACTTC.

The CDR3 nucleotides read TGTGCCTGGGCACAGGGGCATAGCAATCAGCCCCAGCATTTT. It encodes CAWAQGHSNQPQHF. This chain links TRBV30 with TRBJ1-5; 7 bases agree with TRBD1. Germline V gives CDR1 GTSNPN, CDR2 SVGIG (reference sequence). This CDR3 has 14 residues. V dropped 5 bases and J dropped 0; count of bases not matched to a gene: 4.

This clone appeared a single time. This chain connects TRBV10-1 to TRBJ2-2, with TRBD2 matching 8 bases. This CDR3 is built from 15 residues. Losses at the gene ends were 5 bases for V and 5 bases for J; bases not matched to a gene: 7. The germline V gene encodes CDR1 WNHNN and CDR2 SYGVQD (reference sequence). The CDR3 here is CASSRAGVRTGELFF. Written as DNA, the CDR3 is TGCGCCAGCAGTAGAGCGGGGGTGAGGACCGGGGAGCTGTTTTTT.

The chain has TRBV11-2 and TRBJ1-6, with D possibly matching TRBD1 (5 bases). CDR3 length: 13 residues. Germline CDR1 SGHAT, CDR2 FQNNGV. Trimming left V 10 bases short and J 9 bases short, with 16 bases between. This CDR3 reads CATQGLYGSPLHF. In DNA form, the CDR3 reads TGTGCCACGCAGGGATTGTACGGTTCACCCCTCCACTTT.

This chain joins TRBV12-2 and TRBJ2-7. TRBV12-2 is a known pseudogene. This CDR3 has 13 amino acids. Here the CDR3 DNA reads TGTGCAAGTCGCTTAAAGGGGGGATACGAGCAGTACTTC. Residues: CASRLKGGYEQYF.

This rearrangement joins TRBV11-2 to TRBJ1-3, with D possibly TRBD1 on 6 matching bases. Germline assignment: CDR1 SGHAT and CDR2 FQNNGV. CDR3 length: 18 residues. V was cut by 5 bases and J by 0 bases, with 20 bases left in between. Here the CDR3 DNA reads TGTGCCAGCAGCCCAAAAGGTACAGGGCCCAGCTCTGGAAACACCATATATTTT. Amino acids: CASSPKGTGPSSGNTIYF.

The genes are TRBV18 and TRBJ1-1, with D perhaps TRBD1 (6 bases). The V gene lost 6 bases and the J gene lost 5 bases, with 25 bases spanning the gap. The CDR3 runs 17 residues. Germline CDR1 KGHSH, CDR2 LQKENI. The CDR3 nucleotides are TGTGCCAGCTCCTCCCGCCGTCCGGGACACTCGAGTACTGAAGCTTTCTTT. Translation gives CASSSRRPGHSSTEAFF.

The V call is TRBV4-2, the J call TRBJ1-3; a possible D gene is TRBD1 (5 bases). Trimming cost V 3 bases and J 0 bases, with 12 bases left between them. The CDR3 has 16 residues. The V gene's germline CDR1 is LGHNA and CDR2 YNFKEQ. The chain's CDR3 is CASSQVDKGSGNTIYF. DNA of the CDR3: TGTGCCAGCAGCCAGGTGGACAAAGGCTCTGGAAACACCATATATTTT.

The chain employs TRBV6-5 and TRBJ1-5, with TRBD1 matching 9 bases. The CDR3 is made up of 15 amino acids. After removal of 5 bases from V and 7 bases from J, the junction contained 9 bases not matched to a gene. CDR1 and CDR2 (germline): MNHEY, SVGAGI. CDR3 in amino acids: CASSPQGAGGQPQHF. The DNA of the CDR3 is TGTGCCAGCAGTCCACAGGGGGCCGGGGGGCAGCCCCAGCATTTT.

The chain links TRBV29-1 to TRBJ2-4; 8 bases agree with TRBD1. CDR1 SQVTM and CDR2 ANQGSEA come from the germline V gene. V dropped 4 bases and J dropped 6; count of bases not matched to a gene: 5. The CDR3 is 13 amino acids. In nucleotides, the CDR3 is TGCAGCGTTGTGGCAGGGGGCATAAACATTCAGTACTTC. Its protein is CSVVAGGINIQYF.

This sequence joins TRBV6-5 and TRBJ1-2; D is ambiguous. Germline V CDR1 and CDR2: MNHEY, SVGAGI. V was clipped by 5 bases and J by 5 bases, with 12 bases between them. The CDR3 runs to 13 residues. CDR3 DNA sequence: TGTGCCAGCAGTCTCCGACTGGGTTATGGCTACACCTTC. Amino acids: CASSLRLGYGYTF.

This rearrangement joins TRBV7-9 to TRBJ2-1; D gene ambiguous. The ends were cut back, 5 bases at V and 15 bases at J, with 11 bases in the middle. The CDR3 is made up of 10 amino acids. CDR1 is SEHNR and CDR2 is FQNEAQ in the germline V gene (reference sequence). The CDR3 protein is CASSRTGAFF. As DNA, the CDR3 is TGTGCCAGCAGCCGAACCGGAGCGTTCTTC.

V and J are TRBV6-5 and TRBJ1-2, with 7 bases that match TRBD1. Germline V lookup: CDR1 MNHEY, CDR2 SVGAGI. The CDR3 extends over 13 amino acids. With V trimmed by 6 bases and J by 4 bases, 5 bases remained unmatched. The chain's CDR3 is CASRGTARYGYTF. DNA of the CDR3: TGTGCCAGCAGAGGGACAGCCCGCTATGGCTACACCTTC.

The chain carries TRBV24-1 and TRBJ1-5; maybe TRBD1 (5 bases). In germline, CDR1 is KGHDR, CDR2 SFDVKD. V dropped 0 bases and J dropped 0 bases, with 14 bases sitting between them. CDR3 size: 18 residues. CDR3 loop: CATSDLYKRGGSNQPQHF. For the CDR3, the DNA is TGTGCCACCAGTGATTTGTATAAGCGGGGGGGTAGCAATCAGCCCCAGCATTTT.